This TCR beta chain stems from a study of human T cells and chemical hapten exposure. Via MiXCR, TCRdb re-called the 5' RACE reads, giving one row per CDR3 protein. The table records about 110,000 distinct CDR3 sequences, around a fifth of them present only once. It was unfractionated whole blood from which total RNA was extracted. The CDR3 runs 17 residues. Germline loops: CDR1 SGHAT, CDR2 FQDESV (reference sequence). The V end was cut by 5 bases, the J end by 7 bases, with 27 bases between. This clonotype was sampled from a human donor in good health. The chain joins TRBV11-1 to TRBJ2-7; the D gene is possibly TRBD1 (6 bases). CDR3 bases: TGTGCCAGCAGCGACCCCGAGGGGGTGACTTTCTTCAGTGAGCAGTACTTC. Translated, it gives CASSDPEGVTFFSEQYF.